This T cell receptor (beta chain) was sequenced during a study of T cell repertoires in cytomegalovirus infection. The CDR3 runs to 16 residues. V shed 3 bases and J shed 0 bases, with 11 bases lying between them. Germline CDR1 MDHEN, CDR2 SYDVKM. As concerns this clonotype: Antigen specificity is unknown.

Each CDR3 protein is one row after TCRdb ran MiXCR on the reads. In the table there are about 770,000 distinct CDR3 sequences, 25% to 35% of which are singletons. This clonotype was sampled from a human donor in good health (CMV status not recorded). Some clones in this sample may be carry-over from other donors' samples. The sample here was cultured CD8+ T cells from PBMCs, taken from culture after CMV antigen stimulation. This chain joins TRBV28 and TRBJ2-2, with D unresolved. The CDR3 DNA is TGTGCCAGCAGTTTTTCGTCCCGGACGAACACCGGGGAGCTGTTTTTT. The encoded protein is CASSFSSRTNTGELFF.